This T cell receptor (beta chain) was captured by sequencing in a study of shared clonotypes between healthy human individuals. The V end lost 0 bases, the J end lost 3 bases, and 9 bases lay between the germline ends. CDR1 is MNHEY and CDR2 is SVGAGI in the germline V gene. The CDR3 sequence is 14 residues long. Data came from immunoSEQ multiplex PCR; TCRdb stores just in-frame clones and leaves some out. The sample has just over 2,000,000 clones, roughly 94% seen once. On this clone itself: This sample also contains other DNA sequences that code for the same CDR3.

The sample taken for sequencing was naive CD4+ T cells sorted from blood. Subset here: CD45RA+ positively selected. The chain has TRBV6-5 and TRBJ2-7; maybe TRBD2 (6 bases). This clonotype originated in a man younger than 35 in good health. CDR3 residues: CASSYSGGIYEQYF. Here the CDR3 DNA reads TGTGCCAGCAGTTACTCGGGGGGAATCTACGAGCAGTACTTC.